This entry concerns a single TCR beta chain. This clonotype was detected many times. Its antigen remains undetermined. Within one base of it there is no much larger clone, and no base qualities were kept. For repertoire sequencing, the TCR beta CDR3 regions were amplified from RNA transcripts. HTBI primers and the Qiagen OneStep RT-PCR kit were used in a first-round RT-PCR, which was followed by a second-round multiplex PCR, size selection and purification. Libraries were sequenced paired-end with 100 bp reads on an Illumina HiSeq2000. The paper's data handling went like this. SOAPnuke was used for read processing, and reads with adapters, uncalled bases, a mean Phred below 15, or no exact constant-primer or identifier match were discarded. COPE v1.2.5 was used to merge high-quality paired reads. Each unique nucleotide sequence was defined as a clonotype, and clonotypes were aligned to IMGT TRB V, D and J references with MiTCR v1.1. Analysis was restricted to V-J combinations with a frequency above 0.0001, which covered roughly 99% of repertoires. For each V-J combination, a TCR clonal expansion and chaos score was defined as the ratio of F50 clonal expansion to chaos observed in the TCRdist matrix. Welch's t-statistics and random forest were used to reduce features to 13 V-J combinations, which were fed into a naive Bayes classifier. The similarity between thyroid and blood repertoires was quantified using the Morisita-Horn index. TCRdb reprocessed the public reads (quality trimming at Q25 with fastp, clone calling with MiXCR) and kept in-frame beta chains. Rows merge per CDR3 protein into single entries with the most common DNA and genes. The V and J calls were determined by TCRdb, not by the authors. Recorded for this sample are 500,000 to 700,000 distinct CDR3 sequences; under 40% of them occurred a single time. The ten largest make up about 4.6% of the sample.

The entry originates in a study of Graves' ophthalmopathy and Graves' hyperthyroidism (dated by TCRdb to between 2018 and 2020). For context, the study as a whole: Stable hyperthyroidism was defined as no progression to ophthalmopathy within 18 months of follow-up. To tell Graves' ophthalmopathy apart from Graves' hyperthyroidism, and to predict which patients would progress to ophthalmopathy, the study relied on TCR beta repertoire signatures. In total, approximately 130 blood samples were TCR-sequenced: approximately 42 ophthalmopathy, around 75 hyperthyroidism and approximately 17 hyperthyroidism-to-ophthalmopathy patients. To explore V-J signatures that separate ophthalmopathy from hyperthyroidism, a discovery set of fewer than 110 patients was enrolled, consisting of 40 to 45 with ophthalmopathy and about 60 with stable hyperthyroidism. An independent validation cohort was composed of about 20 hyperthyroidism patients and around 15 patients who later progressed from hyperthyroidism to ophthalmopathy. In roughly 6 hyperthyroidism patients, T-cell repertoires of thyroid tissue and blood were compared. Following sample collection, hyperthyroidism patients were given methimazole at a starting dose of 30 mg daily, and ophthalmopathy patients were given high-dose intravenous methylprednisolone.

Hyperthyroidism patients were newly diagnosed, were aged 18 to 65 years, and had a disease duration under 2 months. Patients with other autoimmune diseases, uncontrolled infections, pregnancy or lactation were excluded. Clinical symptoms, serum thyroxine, TRAb, thyroid ultrasound and orbital computed tomography were used for diagnosis. Total RNA was extracted with Trizol reagent and quality-checked on an Agilent 2100 Bioanalyzer. Study-wide conclusions, independent of this receptor: In cross-validation, the 13-signature model distinguished ophthalmopathy from stable hyperthyroidism with 85% to 90% sensitivity and just under 84% specificity, and in the test set the corresponding values were approximately 80% and 68%. Most expanded thyroid clonotypes with frequency above 0.001 were also detected in blood, suggesting blood repertoires may reflect the thyroid immune response. In validation, the model predicted ophthalmopathy progression with about 71% sensitivity and roughly 72% specificity; roughly eleven predicted patients were CT-confirmed with GO in a median of 6.5 months. Sample size was not predetermined statistically, and investigators were not blinded to group allocation.

The CDR1 and CDR2 encoded by the germline V gene are KGHDR and SFDVKD. Ends trimmed: V by 4 bases, J by 6 bases; bases unmatched to a gene: 15. The CDR3 covers 18 residues, taking in both the cysteine and the phenylalanine. Only the CDR3 portion is preserved as DNA: 54 bases, with reading frame beginning at the first base. This receptor was obtained from an adult man with Graves' hyperthyroidism. Sequencing was carried out using peripheral blood or thyroid tissue (not recorded which). Here the chain combines TRBV24-1 and TRBJ2-2; a stretch of 8 junction bases matches TRBD1. The CDR3 reads CATSDRWTGKERAGELFF. The bases are TGTGCCACCAGTGACCGCTGGACAGGGAAGGAAAGGGCCGGGGAGCTGTTTTTT.